This T cell receptor beta chain stems from a study of T cell responses to AZD1222 COVID-19 vaccine (dated by TCRdb to the early 2020s). In terms of the full investigation: AZD1222 recipients whose second dose came at about 4 weeks and those whose second dose came at about 12 weeks were combined into one group, since spike-specific TCR depth and breadth did not differ between the two schedules. A total of just over 230 trial participants underwent TCR sequencing, of whom 207 received two doses of AZD1222 and some 25 received two doses of the MenACWY control vaccine. Trial participants were enrolled into age subgroups of 18-55, 56-69 and 70-plus years, which contained around 150, 29 and 61 TCR-sequenced participants, respectively.

The CDR3 numbers 13 residues from cysteine through phenylalanine. The CDR3 DNA has 39 bases and is translated from base 1. Trimming removed 4 bases from V and 8 bases from J, leaving 14 bases between the germline ends. For CDR1 and CDR2, the germline V gene (reference sequence) lists SEHNR and FQNEAQ. The time point tag for this specimen amounts to: baseline before first vaccination. Samples from vaccinated people were obtained from the UK trials COV001 and COV002, which included a single-blind randomized controlled phase 2/3 trial of AZD1222 (ChAdOx1 nCoV-19) in healthy adults. Trial participant PBMC samples were collected at day 0 and day 28 after the second dose for TCRbeta chain sequencing. What the research found in general, with its limitations: Because no day 14 peak-response samples were available, the repertoires could be characterized only after the peak T cell response. In the small 56-69-year group, the increase in depth fell short of significance, most likely because of low power. Only 5 to 7 AZD1222 recipients were SARS-CoV-2 seropositive at baseline, limiting conclusions about previously exposed vaccinees. Reportedly, close to half of the unique spike-specific TCRs recognized epitopes lying outside the regions that are mutated in the B.1.351 and B.1.1.7 variants. Vaccine-associated CD4 TCRs spanned the whole spike protein, with dominant responses in regions 160-218 and 743-854. After two AZD1222 doses, both the breadth and the depth of spike-specific TCRs were significantly higher than at day 0 and than in MenACWY recipients. Participants were mostly white British and included more females than males, and it was suggested by the authors that clonal diversity may have been underestimated.

As regards this clone: It has no known antigen specificity. Per-nucleotide qualities are absent, and no much larger clonotype sits a single base away.

The CDR3 regions of human TCRbeta chains were analyzed by immunosequencing. Per the authors' processing: Repertoire TCRs were checked for matches against a reference library of SARS-CoV-2-specific TCRs that had been generated using the MIRA antigen-specificity platform. Breadth was defined as the fraction of unique TCRs that were SARS-CoV-2-associated. Depth was defined as the fraction of total T cells that were SARS-CoV-2-associated. Using the MIRA data, each spike-specific TCR was mapped to the spike region that the TCR reacts to and placed in a CD4 or CD8 class. Log10-transformed breadth and depth values were compared by one-way ANOVA with Sidak's multiple comparisons tests. The table was pulled from immuneACCESS by TCRdb, which kept in-frame rearrangements only. Such tables lose some clones; where checked, under half of the loss comes from unresolved V genes, and the rest has no known cause. D and trimming were read from the DNA, whereas the V and J calls and clone size are those reported in that table. The sample data list approximately 260,000 clones, and about 92% of these were observed just once. The top ten constitute less than 0.6% of the sample.

The specimen comprised peripheral blood, sampled on day 0 of AZD1222 vaccination. Recombination linked TRBV7-9 to TRBJ1-2; the D segment could be TRBD1, given 5 matching bases. The receptor was isolated from an adult in good health. The CDR3 is CASSSSRGGGYTF. The sequenced DNA is TGTGCCAGCAGCTCTTCGAGGGGCGGGGGCTACACCTTC.